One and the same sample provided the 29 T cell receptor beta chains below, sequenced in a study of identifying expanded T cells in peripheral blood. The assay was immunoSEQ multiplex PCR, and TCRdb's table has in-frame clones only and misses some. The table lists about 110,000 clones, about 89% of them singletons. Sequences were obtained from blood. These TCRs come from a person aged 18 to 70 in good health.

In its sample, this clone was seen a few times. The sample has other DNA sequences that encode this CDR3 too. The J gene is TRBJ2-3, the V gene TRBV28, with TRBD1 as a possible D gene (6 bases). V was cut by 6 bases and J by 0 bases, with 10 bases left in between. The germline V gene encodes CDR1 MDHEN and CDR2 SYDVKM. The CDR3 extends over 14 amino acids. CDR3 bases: TGTGCCAGCAGGACAGGCACTAGCACAGATACGCAGTATTTT. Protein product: CASRTGTSTDTQYF. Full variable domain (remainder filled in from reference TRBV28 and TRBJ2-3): DVKVTQSSRYLVKRTGEKVFLECVQDMDHENMFWYRQDPGLGLRLIYFSYDVKMKEKGDIPEGYSVSREKKERFSLILESASTNQTSMYLCASRTGTSTDTQYFGPGTRLTVL.

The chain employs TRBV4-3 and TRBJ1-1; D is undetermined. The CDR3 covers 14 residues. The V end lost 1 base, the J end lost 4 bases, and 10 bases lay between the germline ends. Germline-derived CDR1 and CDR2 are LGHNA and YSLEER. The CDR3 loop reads CASSQADKGTEAFF. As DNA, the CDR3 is TGCGCCAGCAGCCAAGCAGATAAGGGCACTGAAGCTTTCTTT.

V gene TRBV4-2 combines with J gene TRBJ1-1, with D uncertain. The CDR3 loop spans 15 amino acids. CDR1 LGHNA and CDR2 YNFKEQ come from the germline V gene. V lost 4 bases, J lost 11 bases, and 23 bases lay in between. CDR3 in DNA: TGTGCCAGCAGCCTCGACACTTACCCGGGTTCGACGGCTTTCTTT. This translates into CASSLDTYPGSTAFF.

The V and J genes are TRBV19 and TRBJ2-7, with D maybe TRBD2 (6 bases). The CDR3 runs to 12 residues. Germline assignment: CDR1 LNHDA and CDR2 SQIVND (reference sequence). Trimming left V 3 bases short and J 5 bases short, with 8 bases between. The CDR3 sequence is CASSMQRDEQYF. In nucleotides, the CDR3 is TGTGCCAGTAGTATGCAGCGGGACGAGCAGTACTTC.

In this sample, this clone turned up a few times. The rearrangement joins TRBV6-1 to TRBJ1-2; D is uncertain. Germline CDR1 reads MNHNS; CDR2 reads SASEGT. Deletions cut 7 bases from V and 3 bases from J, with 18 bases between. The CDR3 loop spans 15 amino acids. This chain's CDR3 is CASTPGRANHYGYTF. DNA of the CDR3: TGTGCCAGCACCCCGGGGAGGGCGAATCACTATGGCTACACCTTC.

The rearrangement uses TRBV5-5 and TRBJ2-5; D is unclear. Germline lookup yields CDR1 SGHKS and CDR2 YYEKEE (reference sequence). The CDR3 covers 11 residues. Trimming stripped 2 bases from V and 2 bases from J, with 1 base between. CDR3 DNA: TGTGCCAGCAGCTTACAAGAGACCCAGTACTTC. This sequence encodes CASSLQETQYF.

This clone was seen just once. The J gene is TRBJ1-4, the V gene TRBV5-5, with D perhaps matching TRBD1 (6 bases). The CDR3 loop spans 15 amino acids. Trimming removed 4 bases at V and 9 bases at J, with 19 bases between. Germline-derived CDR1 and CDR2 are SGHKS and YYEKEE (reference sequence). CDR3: CASSPRGESRQKLFF. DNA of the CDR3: TGTGCCAGCAGCCCGAGGGGGGAATCGAGGCAAAAACTGTTTTTT.

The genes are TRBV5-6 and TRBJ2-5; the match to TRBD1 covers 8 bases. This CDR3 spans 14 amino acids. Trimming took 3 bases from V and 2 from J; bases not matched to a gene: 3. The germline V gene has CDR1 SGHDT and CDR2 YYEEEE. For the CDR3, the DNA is TGTGCCAGCAGCTCAGGACAGGGACAAGAGACCCAGTACTTC. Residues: CASSSGQGQETQYF.

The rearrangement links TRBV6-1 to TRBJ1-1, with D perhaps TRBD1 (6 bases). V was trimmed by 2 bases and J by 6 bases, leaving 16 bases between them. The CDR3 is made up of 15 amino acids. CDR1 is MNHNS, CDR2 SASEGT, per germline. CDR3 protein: CASSEYRVGGPEAFF. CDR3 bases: TGTGCCAGCAGTGAATATCGAGTGGGGGGGCCTGAAGCTTTCTTT.

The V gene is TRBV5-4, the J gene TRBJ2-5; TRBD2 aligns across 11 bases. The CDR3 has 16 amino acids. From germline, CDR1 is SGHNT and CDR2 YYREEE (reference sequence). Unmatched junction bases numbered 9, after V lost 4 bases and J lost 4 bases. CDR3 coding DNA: TGTGCCAGCAGCCAAGAAGGTAGCGGGGGGGCAGAGACCCAGTACTTC. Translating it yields CASSQEGSGGAETQYF.

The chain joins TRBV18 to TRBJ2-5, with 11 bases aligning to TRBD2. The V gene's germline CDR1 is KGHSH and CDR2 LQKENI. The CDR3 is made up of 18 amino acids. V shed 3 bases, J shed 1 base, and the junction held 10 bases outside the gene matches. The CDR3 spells CASSPPGTSGLFQETQYF. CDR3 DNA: TGTGCCAGCTCACCGCCCGGGACTAGCGGACTTTTCCAAGAGACCCAGTACTTC.

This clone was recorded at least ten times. CDR3: CSVKGQGGPNTEAFF. In nucleotides, the CDR3 is TGCAGCGTTAAAGGCCAAGGGGGCCCGAACACTGAAGCTTTCTTT. The chain employs TRBV29-1 and TRBJ1-1; TRBD1 aligns across 7 bases. In germline, CDR1 is SQVTM, CDR2 ANQGSEA. Losses at the gene ends were 5 bases for V and 1 base for J; bases not matched to a gene: 10. The CDR3 sequence is 15 residues long.

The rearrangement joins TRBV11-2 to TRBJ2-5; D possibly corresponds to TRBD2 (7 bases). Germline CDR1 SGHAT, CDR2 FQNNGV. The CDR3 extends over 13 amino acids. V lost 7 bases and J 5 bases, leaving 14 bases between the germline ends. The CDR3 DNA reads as TGTGCCAGCAACGTGGGGGGGCGGGAGACCCAGTACTTC. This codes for CASNVGGRETQYF.

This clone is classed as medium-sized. The CDR3 sequence is CASSEEWTGGQPQHF. The CDR3, as DNA: TGTGCCAGCAGTGAAGAATGGACAGGGGGTCAGCCCCAGCATTTT. This chain connects TRBV2 to TRBJ1-5; 10 positions match TRBD1. The CDR3 totals 15 residues. With 1 base clipped from V and 6 bases from J, the junction kept 3 bases outside the gene matches. The germline CDR1 and CDR2 sequences are SNHLY and FYNNEI.

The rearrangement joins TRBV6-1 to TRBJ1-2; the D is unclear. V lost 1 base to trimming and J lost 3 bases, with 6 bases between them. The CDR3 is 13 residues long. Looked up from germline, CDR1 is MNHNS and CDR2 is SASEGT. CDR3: CASSEGGYYGYTF. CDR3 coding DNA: TGTGCCAGCAGTGAAGGAGGGTACTATGGCTACACCTTC.

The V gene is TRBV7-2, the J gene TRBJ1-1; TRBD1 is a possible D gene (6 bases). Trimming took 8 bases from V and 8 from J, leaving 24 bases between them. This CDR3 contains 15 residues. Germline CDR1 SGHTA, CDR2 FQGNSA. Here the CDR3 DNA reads TGTGCCAGCCACCGTCAGACCCGGGACACAGGGGAAGCTTTCTTT. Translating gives CASHRQTRDTGEAFF.

The CDR3 DNA is TGCGCCAGCAGCGGCGGGGCCGGGACAGCCGCCTACGAGCAGTACTTC. As protein: CASSGGAGTAAYEQYF. The chain has TRBV5-1 and TRBJ2-7, with a possible D match to TRBD1 (7 bases). Germline V lookup: CDR1 SGHRS, CDR2 YFSETQ. Trimming removed 4 bases from V and 2 bases from J, with 19 bases in between. The CDR3 is 16 amino acids.

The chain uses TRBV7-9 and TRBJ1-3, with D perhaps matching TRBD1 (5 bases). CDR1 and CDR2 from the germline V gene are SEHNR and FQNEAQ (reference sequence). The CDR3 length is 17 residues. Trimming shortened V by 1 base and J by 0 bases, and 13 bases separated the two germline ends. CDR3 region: CASSLDGGSRSGNTIYF. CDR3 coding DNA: TGTGCCAGCAGCTTAGATGGGGGGTCTCGCTCTGGAAACACCATATATTTT. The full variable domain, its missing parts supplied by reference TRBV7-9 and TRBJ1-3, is DTGVSQNPRHKITKRGQNVTFRCDPISEHNRLYWYRQTLGQGPEFLTYFQNEAQLEKSRLLSDRFSAERPKGSFSTLEIQRTEQGDSAMYLCASSLDGGSRSGNTIYFGEGSWLTVV.

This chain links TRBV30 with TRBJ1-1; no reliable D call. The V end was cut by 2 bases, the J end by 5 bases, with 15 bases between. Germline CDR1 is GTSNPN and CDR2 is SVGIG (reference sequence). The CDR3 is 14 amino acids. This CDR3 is CAWSISVARTEAFF. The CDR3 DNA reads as TGTGCCTGGAGTATTTCGGTAGCGAGAACTGAAGCTTTCTTT. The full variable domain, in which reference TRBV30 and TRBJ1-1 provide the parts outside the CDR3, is SQTIHQWPATLVQPVGSPLSLECTVEGTSNPNLYWYRQAAGRGLQLLFYSVGIGQISSEVPQNLSASRPQDRQFILSSKKLLLSDSGFYLCAWSISVARTEAFFGQGTRLTVV.

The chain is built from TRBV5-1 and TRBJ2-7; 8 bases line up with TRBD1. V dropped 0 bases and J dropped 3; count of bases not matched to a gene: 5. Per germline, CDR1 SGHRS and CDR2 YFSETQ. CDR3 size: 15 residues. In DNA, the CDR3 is TGCGCCAGCAGCTTGGGTGGGACAGGCCACTACGAGCAGTACTTC. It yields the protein CASSLGGTGHYEQYF.

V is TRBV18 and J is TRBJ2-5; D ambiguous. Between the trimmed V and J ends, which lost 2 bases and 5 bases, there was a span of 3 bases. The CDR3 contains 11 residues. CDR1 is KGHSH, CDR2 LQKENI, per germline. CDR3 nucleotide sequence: TGTGCCAGCTCACCATACGAGACCCAGTACTTC. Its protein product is CASSPYETQYF.

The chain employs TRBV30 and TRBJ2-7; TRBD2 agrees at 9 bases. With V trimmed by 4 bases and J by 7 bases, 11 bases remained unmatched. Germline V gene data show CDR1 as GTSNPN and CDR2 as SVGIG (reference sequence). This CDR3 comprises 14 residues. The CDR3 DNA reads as TGTGCCTGGACTAGCGGGAACCTCCTTTGGGAGCAGTACTTC. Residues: CAWTSGNLLWEQYF.

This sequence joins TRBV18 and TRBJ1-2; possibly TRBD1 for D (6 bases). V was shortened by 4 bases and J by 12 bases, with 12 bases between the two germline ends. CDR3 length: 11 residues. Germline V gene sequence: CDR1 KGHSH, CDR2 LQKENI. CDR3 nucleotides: TGTGCCAGCTCACGGGACACCCATAACACCTTC. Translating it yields CASSRDTHNTF.

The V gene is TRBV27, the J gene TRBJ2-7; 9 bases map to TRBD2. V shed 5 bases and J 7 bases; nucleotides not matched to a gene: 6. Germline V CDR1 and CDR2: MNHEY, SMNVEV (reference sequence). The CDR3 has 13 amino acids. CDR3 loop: CASSRGGRAEQYF. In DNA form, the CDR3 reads TGTGCCAGCAGTCGGGGCGGGAGGGCGGAGCAGTACTTC.

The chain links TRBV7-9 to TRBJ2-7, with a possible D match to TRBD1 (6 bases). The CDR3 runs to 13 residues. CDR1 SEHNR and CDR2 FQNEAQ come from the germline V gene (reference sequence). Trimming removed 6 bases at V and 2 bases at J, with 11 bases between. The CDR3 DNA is TGTGCCAGCAGTCCGACAGGAGCCTACGAGCAGTACTTC. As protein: CASSPTGAYEQYF.

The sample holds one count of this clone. CDR3 sequence: CASSLVSRNTEAFF. The CDR3 bases are TGTGCCAGCAGCTTAGTAAGCCGGAACACTGAAGCTTTCTTT. The V call is TRBV7-8, the J call TRBJ1-1; D not certain. The V end was cut by 1 base, the J end by 1 base, with 7 bases between. CDR3 length: 14 amino acids. From germline, CDR1 is SGHVS and CDR2 FQNEAQ. Looking up the rest from reference TRBV7-8 and TRBJ1-1 gives the full variable domain: GAGVSQSPRYKVAKRGQDVALRCDPISGHVSLFWYQQALGQGPEFLTYFQNEAQLDKSGLPSDRFFAERPEGSVSTLKIQRTQQEDSAVYLCASSLVSRNTEAFFGQGTRLTVV.

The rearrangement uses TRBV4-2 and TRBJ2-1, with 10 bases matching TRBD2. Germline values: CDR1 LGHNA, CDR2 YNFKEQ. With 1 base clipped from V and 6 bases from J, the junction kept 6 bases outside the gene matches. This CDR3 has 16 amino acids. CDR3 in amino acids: CASSQGRLAGRNEQFF. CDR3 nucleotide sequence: TGTGCCAGCAGCCAAGGTCGACTAGCGGGCCGCAATGAGCAGTTCTTC.

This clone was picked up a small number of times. CDR3 protein: CASSSLDWREGTDTQYF. CDR3 in DNA: TGTGCCAGCAGCTCTTTAGATTGGAGGGAGGGAACAGATACGCAGTATTTT. The gene calls are TRBV7-9 and TRBJ2-3, with TRBD2 identical over 7 bases. The CDR3 runs 17 residues. After removal of 4 bases from V and 3 bases from J, the junction contained 13 bases not matched to a gene. Germline V gene lookup returns CDR1 SEHNR and CDR2 FQNEAQ (reference sequence).

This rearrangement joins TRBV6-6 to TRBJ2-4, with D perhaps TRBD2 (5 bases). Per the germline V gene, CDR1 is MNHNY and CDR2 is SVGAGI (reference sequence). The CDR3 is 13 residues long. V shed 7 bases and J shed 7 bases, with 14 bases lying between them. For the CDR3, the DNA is TGTGCCAGCATACGGCGTTCGGGGAACATTCAGTACTTC. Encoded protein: CASIRRSGNIQYF.